The present entry profiles one T cell receptor (beta chain) with its context. Its antigen remains unknown. This specimen comes from a study of blood T cells in healthy people across ages. Study outcomes and limitations: With naive T cell percentage, TCR beta diversity showed a strong correlation.

Germline assignment: CDR1 SGHTA and CDR2 FQGNSA. The CDR3 is made up of 15 amino acids. The V end was cut by 1 base, the J end by 4 bases, with 13 bases between. A second PCR, run for roughly 7 to 11 cycles, used a sample-barcoded 5' primer plus a J-beta primer mix. TCRdb called the 5' RACE reads again in MiXCR, with one record for every CDR3 protein. This repertoire shows 580,000 or so distinct CDR3 sequences, around half found once; its top ten account for about 22%. The rearrangement joins TRBV7-2 to TRBJ1-2, with D maybe TRBD1 (5 bases). Sample: blood. This TCR derives from a man older than 75 in good health. The CDR3 loop is CASSLVKGHGYGYTF. CDR3 nucleotides: TGTGCCAGCAGCTTAGTGAAGGGGCATGGCTATGGCTACACCTTC. Full variable domain (missing parts from reference TRBV7-2 and TRBJ1-2): GAGVSQSPSNKVTEKGKDVELRCDPISGHTALYWYRQSLGQGLEFLIYFQGNSAPDKSGLPSDRFSAERTGGSVSTLTIQRTQQEDSAVYLCASSLVKGHGYGYTFGSGTRLTVV.